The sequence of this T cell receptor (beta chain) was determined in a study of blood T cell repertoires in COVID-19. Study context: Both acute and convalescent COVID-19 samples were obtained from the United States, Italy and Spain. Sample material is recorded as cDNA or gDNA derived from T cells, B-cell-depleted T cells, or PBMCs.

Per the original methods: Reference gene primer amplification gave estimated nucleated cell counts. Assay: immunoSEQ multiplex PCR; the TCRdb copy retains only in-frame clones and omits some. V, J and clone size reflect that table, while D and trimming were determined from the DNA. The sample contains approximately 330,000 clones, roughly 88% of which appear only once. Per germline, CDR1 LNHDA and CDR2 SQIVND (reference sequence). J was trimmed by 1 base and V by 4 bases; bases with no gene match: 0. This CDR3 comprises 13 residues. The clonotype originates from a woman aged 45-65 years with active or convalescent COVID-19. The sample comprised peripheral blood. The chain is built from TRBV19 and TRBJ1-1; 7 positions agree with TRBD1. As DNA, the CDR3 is TGTGCCAGTAGTAGGGACAGGAACACTGAAGCTTTCTTT. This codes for CASSRDRNTEAFF.